This T cell receptor beta chain derives from a study of glioma-infiltrating T cells after dendritic cell vaccination. Study summary: Between about 2002 and 2013, patients got autologous tumor lysate-pulsed dendritic cell vaccines.

This clone is a singleton in its sample. TCRB CDR3 was amplified from 2 ug genomic DNA or less. Produced via immunoSEQ multiplex PCR; TCRdb's table is partial and in-frame only. The sample carries roughly 80,000 clones, approximately 90% recorded once. The CDR3 length is 14 residues. V dropped 6 bases and J dropped 4 bases, with 15 bases sitting between them. CDR1 is SNHLY, CDR2 FYNNEI, per germline. The starting material was blood, obtained before dendritic cell vaccination. The chain links TRBV2 to TRBJ1-2, with TRBD1 as a possible D gene (5 bases). This TCR derives from a human donor with glioblastoma. The CDR3 region is CASRESTEIYGYTF. CDR3 coding DNA: TGTGCCAGCAGGGAATCGACAGAAATCTATGGCTACACCTTC.